Following are 20 T cell receptor beta chains from one sample sequenced in a study of T cell responses to AZD1222 COVID-19 vaccine. Sequencing used immunoSEQ multiplex PCR; TCRdb keeps in-frame clones, though not all of them. The sample includes more than 110,000 clones, more than 75% seen only once; the top ten take about 3.1%. The sequencing used peripheral blood, collected 28 days after the second AZD1222 dose. The receptors come from an adult who received the AZD1222 COVID-19 vaccine.

The CDR3 DNA sequence: TGTGCCAGCAGTCGCTCAACAGGGGGCCGTCGAAACACCATATATTTT. Its translation: CASSRSTGGRRNTIYF. The chain joins TRBV6-6 to TRBJ1-3; the match to TRBD1 covers 9 bases. The V and J ends lost 5 bases and 5 bases, in that order; junction bases with no gene match: 10. The CDR3 loop spans 16 amino acids. CDR1 and CDR2 from the germline V gene are MNHNY and SVGAGI (reference sequence).

The rearrangement links TRBV7-9 to TRBJ2-1; D is possibly TRBD2 (5 bases). Germline V gene data show CDR1 as SEHNR and CDR2 as FQNEAQ (reference sequence). This CDR3 spans 14 amino acids. With 6 bases removed from V and 4 bases from J, the gap between germline ends came to 13 bases. DNA for the CDR3: TGTGCCAGCAGATGGGCCGACTATTACAATGAGCAGTTCTTC. Translation: CASRWADYYNEQFF.

This sequence joins TRBV27 and TRBJ2-2; no definite D call. The CDR3 covers 13 residues. V lost 6 bases to trimming and J lost 5 bases, with 10 bases between them. The germline CDR1 and CDR2 sequences are MNHEY and SMNVEV (reference sequence). The CDR3 DNA is TGTGCCAGCAGAATCCCCGGGACCGGGGAGCTGTTTTTT. Translating gives CASRIPGTGELFF.

In this sample, this clone turned up once. CDR3 protein: CASSSTTGGAGVGSYNEQFF. CDR3 in DNA: TGCGCCAGCAGCTCGACCACAGGGGGAGCCGGGGTAGGGTCCTACAATGAGCAGTTCTTC. This rearrangement joins TRBV5-1 to TRBJ2-1; 8 bases fit TRBD1. CDR1 and CDR2 (germline): SGHRS, YFSETQ. The V and J ends lost 3 bases and 1 base, in that order; junction bases with no gene match: 18. The CDR3 is made up of 20 amino acids.

This clone appeared a few times. Here the CDR3 DNA reads TGTGCCAGCAGCATATACGGACTAGCGGGTACCGGGGAGCTGTTTTTT. It encodes CASSIYGLAGTGELFF. V and J are TRBV7-3 and TRBJ2-2; 11 bases map to TRBD2. In germline, CDR1 is SGHTA, CDR2 FQGTGA. The CDR3 runs to 16 residues. J was trimmed by 5 bases and V by 5 bases; bases with no gene match: 7.

This clone came up a few times. The rearrangement joins TRBV27 to TRBJ2-7, with D unclear. V was shortened by 5 bases and J by 0 bases, with 8 bases between the two germline ends. The CDR3 has 13 amino acids. Germline V CDR1 and CDR2: MNHEY, SMNVEV (reference sequence). The CDR3 is CASSHQPSYEQYF. The CDR3 nucleotides are TGTGCCAGCAGTCACCAACCCTCCTACGAGCAGTACTTC.

The chain employs TRBV4-1 and TRBJ1-2; 9 nucleotides align to TRBD1. The CDR3 runs 15 residues. V dropped 4 bases and J dropped 5; count of bases not matched to a gene: 8. CDR1 is MGHRA and CDR2 is YSYEKL in the germline V gene. The DNA for the CDR3 is TGCGCCAGCAGCCCCGCCCTGGGACAGGGTTATGGCTACACCTTC. Its translation is CASSPALGQGYGYTF.

The gene calls are TRBV7-8 and TRBJ1-5; D is uncertain. The V and J ends lost 6 bases and 2 bases respectively, with 26 bases between them. CDR3 length: 19 amino acids. CDR1 and CDR2 from the germline V gene are SGHVS and FQNEAQ. The CDR3 DNA sequence: TGTGCCAGCAGTCCAACCCACGCCAATGTTTATAGGGGCAATCAGCCCCAGCATTTT. Amino acids: CASSPTHANVYRGNQPQHF.

The genes are TRBV5-1 and TRBJ1-1; D not certain. Germline CDR1 reads SGHRS; CDR2 reads YFSETQ. V lost 1 base, J lost 8 bases, and 15 bases lay in between. The CDR3 spans 14 residues. CDR3: CASSLRASEVEAFF. Written as DNA, the CDR3 is TGCGCCAGCAGCTTGCGGGCAAGTGAGGTGGAAGCTTTCTTT.

As regards this clone: The junction departs from the called germline gene at one end, perhaps through a read error. The chain combines TRBV7-2 with TRBJ2-1; the D call may be TRBD1 or TRBD2 (5 bases each). The V gene's germline CDR1 is SGHTA and CDR2 FQGNSA. This CDR3 has 13 residues. The CDR3: CASSSRLGPSPVF. The DNA of the CDR3 is TGTGCCAGCAGCAGTCGCTTGGGACCGTCCCCGGTCTTC.

The V gene is TRBV25-1, the J gene TRBJ2-5, with D perhaps TRBD1 or TRBD2 (5 bases each). The CDR3 runs 15 residues. Germline values: CDR1 MGHDK, CDR2 SYGVNS. V was clipped by 4 bases and J by 4 bases, with 16 bases between them. The DNA for the CDR3 is TGTGCCAGCAGTGCCCTTGGGACCACCGGAGAGACCCAGTACTTC. Its translation: CASSALGTTGETQYF.

V and J are TRBV6-1 and TRBJ1-5, with D maybe TRBD1 (5 bases). Germline CDR1 is MNHNS and CDR2 is SASEGT. V shed 3 bases and J shed 6 bases, with 21 bases lying between them. The CDR3 is made up of 17 amino acids. The CDR3 DNA follows: TGTGCCAGCAGTGACACGATGGCAGGGCCTGTTAGTCAGCCCCAGCATTTT. This sequence encodes CASSDTMAGPVSQPQHF.

This clone turned up a few times. The rearrangement links TRBV19 to TRBJ2-3; no clear D. V lost 3 bases and J lost 6, with 16 bases in between. CDR3 length: 15 residues. CDR1 is LNHDA and CDR2 is SQIVND in the germline V gene (reference sequence). The CDR3 DNA reads TGTGCCAGTAGTATTCGATTCGTGGGTGGGGATACGCAGTATTTT. Translating it yields CASSIRFVGGDTQYF.

The chain carries TRBV24-1 and TRBJ1-1; D gene uncertain. The CDR3 runs 13 residues. V was trimmed by 4 bases and J by 3 bases, leaving 8 bases between them. CDR1 is KGHDR, CDR2 SFDVKD, per germline. CDR3 protein: CATSDRWDTEAFF. The CDR3 nucleotides are TGTGCCACCAGTGACCGCTGGGACACTGAAGCTTTCTTT.

The genes are TRBV5-1 and TRBJ1-1, with 9 bases lining up with TRBD1. V shed 4 bases, J shed 1 base, and the junction held 5 bases outside the gene matches. CDR3 length equals 15 residues. The germline CDR1 and CDR2 sequences are SGHRS and YFSETQ. The CDR3 here is CASSTTGGANTEAFF. CDR3 coding DNA: TGCGCCAGCAGCACCACAGGGGGCGCGAACACTGAAGCTTTCTTT.

The rearrangement joins TRBV6-1 to TRBJ2-6; tentatively, D is TRBD1 (6 bases). Germline-derived CDR1 and CDR2 are MNHNS and SASEGT. V was trimmed by 3 bases and J by 2 bases, leaving 11 bases between them. The CDR3 loop spans 16 amino acids. The CDR3 DNA is TGTGCCAGCAGTGAGGTCAGGGGCGCTGGGGCCAACGTCCTGACTTTC. It specifies CASSEVRGAGANVLTF.

This chain joins TRBV29-1 and TRBJ2-2, with TRBD2 matching 7 bases. Germline CDR1 reads SQVTM; CDR2 reads ANQGSEA. This CDR3 region has 13 residues. V trimming: 4 bases; J trimming: 4 bases; junction bases outside the gene matches: 3. The CDR3 nucleotides are TGCAGCGTTGGGGAGGGTAGCACCGGGGAGCTGTTTTTT. This sequence encodes CSVGEGSTGELFF.

This clone was counted once. V is TRBV30 and J is TRBJ2-2; D not certain. The V and J ends lost 2 bases and 2 bases respectively, with 6 bases between them. CDR3 length: 13 residues. Per the germline V gene, CDR1 is GTSNPN and CDR2 is SVGIG (reference sequence). The CDR3 region has the DNA TGTGCCTGGAGTTTGGGAAACACCGGGGAGCTGTTTTTT. Protein sequence: CAWSLGNTGELFF.

V is TRBV30 and J is TRBJ1-2; maybe TRBD1 (6 bases). The CDR3 spans 15 residues. In germline, CDR1 is GTSNPN, CDR2 SVGIG (reference sequence). The V gene lost 4 bases and the J gene lost 4 bases, with 19 bases spanning the gap. CDR3 residues: CAWIPDGRGLYGYTF. DNA for the CDR3: TGTGCCTGGATCCCGGACGGCAGGGGCCTCTATGGCTACACCTTC.

This chain connects TRBV4-2 to TRBJ1-5; D gene uncertain. Germline V gives CDR1 LGHNA, CDR2 YNFKEQ. V lost 0 bases and J 6 bases, leaving 12 bases between the germline ends. The CDR3 covers 15 residues. The CDR3 spells CASSQDSERSQPQHF. The CDR3 bases are TGTGCCAGCAGCCAAGACAGTGAGCGAAGTCAGCCCCAGCATTTT.